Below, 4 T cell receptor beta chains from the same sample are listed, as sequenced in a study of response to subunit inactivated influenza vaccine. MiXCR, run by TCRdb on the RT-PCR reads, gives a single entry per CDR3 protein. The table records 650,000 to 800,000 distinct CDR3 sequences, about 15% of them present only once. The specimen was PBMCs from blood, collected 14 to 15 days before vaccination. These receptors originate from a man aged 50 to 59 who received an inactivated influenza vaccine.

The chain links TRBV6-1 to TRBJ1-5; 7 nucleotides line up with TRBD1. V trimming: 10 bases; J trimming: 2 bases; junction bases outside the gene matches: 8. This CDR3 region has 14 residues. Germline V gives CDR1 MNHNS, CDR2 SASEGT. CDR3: CATVPGGGNQPQHF. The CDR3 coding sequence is TGTGCCACCGTCCCAGGGGGGGGCAATCAGCCCCAGCATTTT.

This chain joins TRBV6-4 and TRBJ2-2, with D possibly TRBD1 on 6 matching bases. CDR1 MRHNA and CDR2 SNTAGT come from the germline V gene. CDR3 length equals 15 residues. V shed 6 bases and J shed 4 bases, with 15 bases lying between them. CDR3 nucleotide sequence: TGTGCCAGCAGCGAAAACACAGGGACCACCGGGGAGCTGTTTTTT. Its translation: CASSENTGTTGELFF.

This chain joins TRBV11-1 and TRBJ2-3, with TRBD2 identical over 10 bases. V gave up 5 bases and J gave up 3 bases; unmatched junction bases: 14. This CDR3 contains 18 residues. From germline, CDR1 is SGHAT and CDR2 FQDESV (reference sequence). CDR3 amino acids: CASSPPVSGGAGTDTQYF. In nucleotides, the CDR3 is TGTGCCAGCAGCCCTCCGGTCAGCGGGGGGGCCGGAACAGATACGCAGTATTTT. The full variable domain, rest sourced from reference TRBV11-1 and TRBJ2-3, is EAEVAQSPRYKITEKSQAVAFWCDPISGHATLYWYRQILGQGPELLVQFQDESVVDDSQLPKDRFSAERLKGVDSTLKIQPAELGDSAMYLCASSPPVSGGAGTDTQYFGPGTRLTVL.

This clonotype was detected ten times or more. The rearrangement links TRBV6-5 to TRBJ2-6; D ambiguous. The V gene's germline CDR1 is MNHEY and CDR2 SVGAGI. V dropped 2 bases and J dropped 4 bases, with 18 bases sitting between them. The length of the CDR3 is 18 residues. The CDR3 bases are TGTGCCAGCAGTTACGTGTCAGCCGGGCCTCTAGGGGCCAACGTCCTGACTTTC. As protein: CASSYVSAGPLGANVLTF.